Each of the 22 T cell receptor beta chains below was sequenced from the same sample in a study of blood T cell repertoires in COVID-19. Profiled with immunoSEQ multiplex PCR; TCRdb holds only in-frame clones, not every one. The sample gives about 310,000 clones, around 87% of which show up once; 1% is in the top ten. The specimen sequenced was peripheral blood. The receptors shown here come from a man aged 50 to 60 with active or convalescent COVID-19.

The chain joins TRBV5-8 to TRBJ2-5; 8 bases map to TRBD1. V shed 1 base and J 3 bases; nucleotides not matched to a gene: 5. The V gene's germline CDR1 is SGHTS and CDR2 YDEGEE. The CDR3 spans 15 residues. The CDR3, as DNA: TGTGCCAGCAGCTTGCAGGGGGCGGTAAAAGAGACCCAGTACTTC. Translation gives CASSLQGAVKETQYF.

CDR3 region: CASSLRGGVNEKLFF. In nucleotides, the CDR3 is TGTGCCAGCAGCTTAAGGGGCGGTGTTAATGAAAAACTGTTTTTT. The V gene is TRBV11-2, the J gene TRBJ1-4, with D possibly TRBD1 on 5 matching bases. Germline V gene lookup returns CDR1 SGHAT and CDR2 FQNNGV. This CDR3 contains 15 residues. V dropped 2 bases and J dropped 4 bases, with 11 bases sitting between them.

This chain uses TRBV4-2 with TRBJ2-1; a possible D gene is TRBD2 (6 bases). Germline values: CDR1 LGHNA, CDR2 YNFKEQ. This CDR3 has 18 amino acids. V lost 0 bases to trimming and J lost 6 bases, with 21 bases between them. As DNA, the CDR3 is TGTGCCAGCAGCCAAGATCAGGCCCCCTCGACTAGGCCCAATGAGCAGTTCTTC. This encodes CASSQDQAPSTRPNEQFF.

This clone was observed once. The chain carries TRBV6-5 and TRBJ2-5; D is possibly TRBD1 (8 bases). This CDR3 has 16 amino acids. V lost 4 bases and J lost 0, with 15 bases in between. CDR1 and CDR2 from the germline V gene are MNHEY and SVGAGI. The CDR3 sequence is CASSSGQGGYQETQYF. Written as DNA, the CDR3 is TGTGCCAGCAGTTCCGGACAGGGAGGGTACCAAGAGACCCAGTACTTC.

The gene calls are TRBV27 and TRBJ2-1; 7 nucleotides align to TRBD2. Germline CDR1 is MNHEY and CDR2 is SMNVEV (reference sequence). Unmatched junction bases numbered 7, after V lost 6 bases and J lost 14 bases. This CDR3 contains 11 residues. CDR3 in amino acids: CASRTTSKEFF. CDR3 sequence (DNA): TGTGCCAGCAGGACGACTAGCAAAGAGTTCTTC.

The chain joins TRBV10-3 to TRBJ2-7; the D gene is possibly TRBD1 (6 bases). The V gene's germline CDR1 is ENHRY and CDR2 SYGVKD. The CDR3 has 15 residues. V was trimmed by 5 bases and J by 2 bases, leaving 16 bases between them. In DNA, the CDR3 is TGTGCCATCAGTAGCGGACAGAGTGGGCCCTACGAGCAGTACTTC. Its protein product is CAISSGQSGPYEQYF.

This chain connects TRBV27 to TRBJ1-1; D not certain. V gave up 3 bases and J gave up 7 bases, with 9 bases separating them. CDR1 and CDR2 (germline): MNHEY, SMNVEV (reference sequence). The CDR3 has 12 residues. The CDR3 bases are TGTGCCAGCAGTTTTGCACGGGGTGAAGCTTTCTTT. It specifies CASSFARGEAFF.

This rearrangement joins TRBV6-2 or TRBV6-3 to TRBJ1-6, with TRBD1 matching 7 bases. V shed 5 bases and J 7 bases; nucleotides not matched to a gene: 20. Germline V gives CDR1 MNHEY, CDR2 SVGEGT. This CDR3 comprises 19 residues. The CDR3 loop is CASSQISQIPGQLNSPLHF. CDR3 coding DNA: TGTGCCAGCAGTCAAATTTCACAGATTCCGGGACAGCTAAATTCACCCCTCCACTTT.

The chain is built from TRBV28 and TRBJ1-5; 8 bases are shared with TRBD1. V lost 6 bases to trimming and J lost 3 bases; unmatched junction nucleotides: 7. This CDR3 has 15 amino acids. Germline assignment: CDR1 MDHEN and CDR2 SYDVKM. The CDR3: CASSHRTGTNQPQHF. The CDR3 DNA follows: TGTGCCAGCAGCCACCGGACAGGGACCAATCAGCCCCAGCATTTT.

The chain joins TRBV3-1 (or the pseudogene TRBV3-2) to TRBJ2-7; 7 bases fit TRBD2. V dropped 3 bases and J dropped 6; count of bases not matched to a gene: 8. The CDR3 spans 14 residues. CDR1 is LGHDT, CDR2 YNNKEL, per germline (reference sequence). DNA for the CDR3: TGTGCCAGCAGCCAGGGGGGGATCCGCCTCGAGCAGTACTTC. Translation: CASSQGGIRLEQYF.

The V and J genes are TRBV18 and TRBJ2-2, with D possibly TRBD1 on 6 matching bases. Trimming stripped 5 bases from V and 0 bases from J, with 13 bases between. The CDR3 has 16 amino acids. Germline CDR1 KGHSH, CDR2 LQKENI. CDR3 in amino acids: CASSAYGTTNTGELFF. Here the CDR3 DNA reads TGTGCCAGCTCAGCCTACGGGACAACGAACACCGGGGAGCTGTTTTTT. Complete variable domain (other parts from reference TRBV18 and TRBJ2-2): NAGVMQNPRHLVRRRGQEARLRCSPMKGHSHVYWYRQLPEEGLKFMVYLQKENIIDESGMPKERFSAEFPKEGPSILRIQQVVRGDSAAYFCASSAYGTTNTGELFFGEGSRLTVL.

The CDR3 reads CASSTQDRALANTGELFF. In DNA, the CDR3 is TGTGCCAGTAGTACCCAAGACAGGGCGCTCGCGAACACCGGGGAGCTGTTTTTT. The rearrangement links TRBV19 to TRBJ2-2, with 7 bases matching TRBD1. There are 18 residues in the CDR3. Unmatched junction bases numbered 11, after V lost 4 bases and J lost 0 bases. CDR1 and CDR2 (germline): LNHDA, SQIVND (reference sequence).

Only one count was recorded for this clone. This chain's CDR3 is CASSPLQGNYEQYF. The CDR3 DNA is TGTGCCAGCTCACCACTACAGGGGAACTACGAGCAGTACTTC. The chain couples TRBV18 to TRBJ2-7; 7 positions match TRBD1. V trimming: 1 base; J trimming: 3 bases; junction bases outside the gene matches: 3. Germline CDR1 KGHSH, CDR2 LQKENI. The CDR3 runs 14 residues. Using reference TRBV18 and TRBJ2-7 for the parts outside the CDR3, the full variable domain is NAGVMQNPRHLVRRRGQEARLRCSPMKGHSHVYWYRQLPEEGLKFMVYLQKENIIDESGMPKERFSAEFPKEGPSILRIQQVVRGDSAAYFCASSPLQGNYEQYFGPGTRLTVT.

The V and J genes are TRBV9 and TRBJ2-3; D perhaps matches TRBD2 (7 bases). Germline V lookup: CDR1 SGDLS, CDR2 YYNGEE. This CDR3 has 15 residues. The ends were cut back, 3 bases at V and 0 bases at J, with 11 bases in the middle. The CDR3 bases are TGTGCCAGCAGCGGAGCGGGACATAGCACAGATACGCAGTATTTT. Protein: CASSGAGHSTDTQYF.

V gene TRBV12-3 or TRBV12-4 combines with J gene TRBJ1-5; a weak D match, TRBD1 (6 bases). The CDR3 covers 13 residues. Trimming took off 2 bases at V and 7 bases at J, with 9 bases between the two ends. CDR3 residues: CASSLQGSQPQHF. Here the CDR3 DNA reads TGTGCCAGCAGTTTACAGGGGAGCCAGCCCCAGCATTTT.

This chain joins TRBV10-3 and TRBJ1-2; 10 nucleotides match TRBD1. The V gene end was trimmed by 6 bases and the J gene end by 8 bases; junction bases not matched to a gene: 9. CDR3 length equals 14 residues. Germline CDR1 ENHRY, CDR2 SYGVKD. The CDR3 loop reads CAISPRQGAGGYTF. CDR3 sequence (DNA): TGTGCCATCAGCCCCAGACAGGGGGCTGGCGGCTACACCTTC.

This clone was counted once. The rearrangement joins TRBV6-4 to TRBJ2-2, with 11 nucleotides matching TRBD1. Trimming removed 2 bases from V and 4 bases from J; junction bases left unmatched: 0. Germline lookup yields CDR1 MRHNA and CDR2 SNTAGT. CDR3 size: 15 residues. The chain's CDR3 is CASSDGTGGTGELFF. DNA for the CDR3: TGTGCCAGCAGTGACGGGACAGGGGGCACCGGGGAGCTGTTTTTT.

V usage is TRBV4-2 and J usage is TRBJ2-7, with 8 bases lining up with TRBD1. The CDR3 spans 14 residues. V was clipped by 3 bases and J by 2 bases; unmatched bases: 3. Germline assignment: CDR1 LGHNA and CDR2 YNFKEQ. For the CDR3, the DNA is TGTGCCAGCAGCCAGGCGGACAGGGCCTACGAGCAGTACTTC. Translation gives CASSQADRAYEQYF.

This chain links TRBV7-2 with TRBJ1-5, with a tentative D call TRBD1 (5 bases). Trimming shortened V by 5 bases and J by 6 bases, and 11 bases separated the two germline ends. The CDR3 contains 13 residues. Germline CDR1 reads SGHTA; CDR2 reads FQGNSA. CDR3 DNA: TGTGCCAGCAGCATACAGGTGGGTCAGCCCCAGCATTTT. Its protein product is CASSIQVGQPQHF.

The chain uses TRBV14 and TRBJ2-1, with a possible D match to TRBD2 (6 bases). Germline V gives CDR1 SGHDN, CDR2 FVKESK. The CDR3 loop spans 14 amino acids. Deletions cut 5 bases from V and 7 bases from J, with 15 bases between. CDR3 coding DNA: TGTGCCAGCAGCTGGGGACTGTCGCAAAATGAGCAGTTCTTC. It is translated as CASSWGLSQNEQFF.

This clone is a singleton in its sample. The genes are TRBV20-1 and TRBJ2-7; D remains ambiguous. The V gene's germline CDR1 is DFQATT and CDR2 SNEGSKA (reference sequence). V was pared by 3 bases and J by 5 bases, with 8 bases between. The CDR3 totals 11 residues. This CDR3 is CSASEADEQYF. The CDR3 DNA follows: TGCAGTGCTAGCGAGGCGGACGAGCAGTACTTC.

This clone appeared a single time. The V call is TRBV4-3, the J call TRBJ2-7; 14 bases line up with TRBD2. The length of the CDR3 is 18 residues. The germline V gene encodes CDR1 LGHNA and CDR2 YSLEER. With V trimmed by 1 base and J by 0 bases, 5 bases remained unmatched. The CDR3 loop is CASSQGGLAGGSSYEQYF. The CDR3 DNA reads TGCGCCAGCAGCCAAGGCGGACTAGCGGGGGGTTCCTCCTACGAGCAGTACTTC.